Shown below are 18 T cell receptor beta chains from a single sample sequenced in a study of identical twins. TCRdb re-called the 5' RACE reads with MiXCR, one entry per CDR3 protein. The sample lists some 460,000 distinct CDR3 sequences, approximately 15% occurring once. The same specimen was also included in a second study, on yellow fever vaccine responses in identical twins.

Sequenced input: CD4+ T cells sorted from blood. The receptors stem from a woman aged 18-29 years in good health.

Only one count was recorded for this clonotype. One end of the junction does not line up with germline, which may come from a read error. CDR3 region: CASSKDSYEHYF. Written as DNA, the CDR3 is TGTGCCAGCAGTAAGGACAGCTACGAGCATTACTTC. The genes are TRBV28 and TRBJ2-7, with a tentative D call TRBD1 (6 bases). Germline V lookup: CDR1 MDHEN, CDR2 SYDVKM. The CDR3 length is 12 residues.

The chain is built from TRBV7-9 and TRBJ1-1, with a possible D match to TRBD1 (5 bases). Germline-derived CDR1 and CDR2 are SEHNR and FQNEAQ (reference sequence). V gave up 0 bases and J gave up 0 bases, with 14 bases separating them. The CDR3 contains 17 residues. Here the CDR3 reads CASSLAVRGGMNTEAFF. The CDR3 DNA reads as TGTGCCAGCAGCTTAGCGGTGAGGGGTGGGATGAACACTGAAGCTTTCTTT.

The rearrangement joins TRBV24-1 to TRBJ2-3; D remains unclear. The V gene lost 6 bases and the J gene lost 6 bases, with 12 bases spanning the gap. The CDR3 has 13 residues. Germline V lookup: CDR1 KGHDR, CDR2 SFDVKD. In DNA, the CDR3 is TGTGCCACCAGTCCCCTTTTTGGGGATACGCAGTATTTT. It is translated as CATSPLFGDTQYF.

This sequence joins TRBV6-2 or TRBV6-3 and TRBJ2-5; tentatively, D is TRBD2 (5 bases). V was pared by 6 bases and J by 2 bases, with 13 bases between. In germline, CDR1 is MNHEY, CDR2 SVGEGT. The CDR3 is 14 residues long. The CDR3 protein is CASRRTVQQETQYF. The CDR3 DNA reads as TGTGCCAGCAGGCGGACTGTGCAACAAGAGACCCAGTACTTC.

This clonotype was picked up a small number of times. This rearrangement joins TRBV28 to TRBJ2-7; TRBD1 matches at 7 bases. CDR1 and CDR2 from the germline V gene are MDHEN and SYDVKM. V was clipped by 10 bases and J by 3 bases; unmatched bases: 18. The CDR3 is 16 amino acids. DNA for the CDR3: TGTGCCACCGTTTCAGGAGTCAGGGGGAAAATCTACGAGCAGTACTTC. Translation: CATVSGVRGKIYEQYF.

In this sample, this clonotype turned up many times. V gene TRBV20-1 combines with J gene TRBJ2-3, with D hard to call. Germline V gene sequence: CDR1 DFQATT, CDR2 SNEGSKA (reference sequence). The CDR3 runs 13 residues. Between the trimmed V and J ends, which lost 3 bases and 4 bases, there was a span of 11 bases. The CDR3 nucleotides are TGCAGTGCTAGGATTACGACACCAGATACGCAGTATTTT. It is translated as CSARITTPDTQYF.

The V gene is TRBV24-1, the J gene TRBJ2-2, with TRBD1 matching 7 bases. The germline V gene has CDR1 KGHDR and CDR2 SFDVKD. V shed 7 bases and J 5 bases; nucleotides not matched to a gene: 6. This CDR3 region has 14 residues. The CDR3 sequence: CATRGTGATGELFF. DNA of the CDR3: TGTGCCACCAGGGGTACAGGGGCGACCGGGGAGCTGTTTTTT.

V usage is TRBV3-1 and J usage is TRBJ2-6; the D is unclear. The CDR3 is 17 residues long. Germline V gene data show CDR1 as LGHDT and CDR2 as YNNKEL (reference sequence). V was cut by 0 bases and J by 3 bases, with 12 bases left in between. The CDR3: CASSQDLGLGGANVLTF. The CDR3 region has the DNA TGTGCCAGCAGCCAAGATCTGGGTCTCGGTGGGGCCAACGTCCTGACTTTC. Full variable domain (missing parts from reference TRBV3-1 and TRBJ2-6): DTAVSQTPKYLVTQMGNDKSIKCEQNLGHDTMYWYKQDSKKFLKIMFSYNNKELIINETVPNRFSPKSPDKAHLNLHINSLELGDSAVYFCASSQDLGLGGANVLTFGAGSRLTVL.

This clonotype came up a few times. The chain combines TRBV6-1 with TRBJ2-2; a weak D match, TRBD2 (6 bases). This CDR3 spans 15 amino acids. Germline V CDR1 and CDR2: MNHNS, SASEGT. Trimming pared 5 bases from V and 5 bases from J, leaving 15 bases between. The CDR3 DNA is TGTGCCAGCAGTACAGCCGGGACTCTAACCGGGGAGCTGTTTTTT. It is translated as CASSTAGTLTGELFF.

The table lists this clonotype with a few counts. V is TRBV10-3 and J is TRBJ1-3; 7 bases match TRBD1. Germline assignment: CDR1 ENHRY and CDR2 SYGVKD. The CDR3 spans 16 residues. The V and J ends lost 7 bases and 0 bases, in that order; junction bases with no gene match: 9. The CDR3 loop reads CAINKQGRGSGNTIYF. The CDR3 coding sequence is TGTGCCATCAATAAACAGGGGAGAGGCTCTGGAAACACCATATATTTT.

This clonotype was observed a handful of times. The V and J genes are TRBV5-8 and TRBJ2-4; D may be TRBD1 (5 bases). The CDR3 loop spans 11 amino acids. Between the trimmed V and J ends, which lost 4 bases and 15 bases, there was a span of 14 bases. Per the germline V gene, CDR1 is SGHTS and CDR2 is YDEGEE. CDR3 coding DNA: TGTGCCAGCAGCCCTGGGGCGAATTCGTACTTC. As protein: CASSPGANSYF.

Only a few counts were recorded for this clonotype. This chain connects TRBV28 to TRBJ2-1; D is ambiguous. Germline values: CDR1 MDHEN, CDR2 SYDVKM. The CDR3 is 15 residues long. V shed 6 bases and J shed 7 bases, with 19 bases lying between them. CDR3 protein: CASSPMPDEDNEQFF. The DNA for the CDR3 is TGTGCCAGCAGCCCAATGCCAGACGAAGATAATGAGCAGTTCTTC.

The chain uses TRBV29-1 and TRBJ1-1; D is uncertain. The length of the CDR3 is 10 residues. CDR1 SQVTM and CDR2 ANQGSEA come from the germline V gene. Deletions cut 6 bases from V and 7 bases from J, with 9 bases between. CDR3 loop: CSVIVVEAFF. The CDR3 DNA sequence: TGCAGCGTGATTGTAGTTGAAGCTTTCTTT.

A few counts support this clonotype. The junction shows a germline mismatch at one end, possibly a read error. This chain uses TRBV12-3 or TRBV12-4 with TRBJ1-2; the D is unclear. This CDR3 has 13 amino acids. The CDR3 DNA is TGTACCAGCGCTTCCCCGGCGGCCTATGGCTACACCTTC. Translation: CTSASPAAYGYTF.

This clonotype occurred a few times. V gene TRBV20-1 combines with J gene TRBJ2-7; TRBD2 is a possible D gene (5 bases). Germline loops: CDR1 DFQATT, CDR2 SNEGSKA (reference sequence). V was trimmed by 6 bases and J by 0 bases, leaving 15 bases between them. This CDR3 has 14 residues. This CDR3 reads CSATEAGRSYEQYF. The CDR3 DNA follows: TGCAGTGCCACGGAGGCCGGACGCTCCTACGAGCAGTACTTC.

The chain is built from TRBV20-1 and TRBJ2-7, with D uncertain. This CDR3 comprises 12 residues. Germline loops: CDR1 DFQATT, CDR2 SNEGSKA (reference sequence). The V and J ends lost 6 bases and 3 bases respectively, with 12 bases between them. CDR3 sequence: CSAPSQNYEQYF. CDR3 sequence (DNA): TGCAGTGCACCCAGCCAGAACTACGAGCAGTACTTC.

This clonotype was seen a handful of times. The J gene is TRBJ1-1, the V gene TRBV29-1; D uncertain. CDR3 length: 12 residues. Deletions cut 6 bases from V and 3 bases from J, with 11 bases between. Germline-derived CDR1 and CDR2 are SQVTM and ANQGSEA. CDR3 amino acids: CSVAGGYTEAFF. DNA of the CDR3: TGCAGCGTCGCGGGCGGGTACACTGAAGCTTTCTTT.

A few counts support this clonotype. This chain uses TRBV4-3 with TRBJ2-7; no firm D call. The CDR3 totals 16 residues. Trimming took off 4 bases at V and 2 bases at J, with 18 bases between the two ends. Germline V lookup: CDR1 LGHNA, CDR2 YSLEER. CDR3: CASSLRVSQETYEQYF. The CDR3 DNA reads TGCGCCAGCAGCCTCCGGGTAAGCCAAGAGACCTACGAGCAGTACTTC.